The T cell receptor beta chain described here comes from a study of neurological immune-mediated disorders. Study summary: Multiple sclerosis patients numbered 34, of whom about 31 were relapsing-remitting and 3 secondary progressive.

This clonotype occurred many times. Its specificity is unknown. 5'RACE with 10-nucleotide random UMIs generated the cDNA. TCRdb processed the 5' RACE reads anew with MiXCR; each CDR3 protein has one entry. Of tens of thousands of distinct CDR3 sequences in the sample, about 4% were seen once. Findings of the study overall: None of the features examined (clinical or MRI) was associated with the multiple sclerosis repertoire cluster. HTLV-1-associated myelopathy had the most TCR clonal expansion, while multiple sclerosis had the least, a level that fell below healthy controls.

CDR1 and CDR2 from the germline V gene are SEHNR and FQNEAQ (reference sequence). This CDR3 has 11 residues. Trimming took 5 bases from V and 3 from J, leaving 5 bases between them. This chain connects TRBV7-9 to TRBJ2-7, with unresolved D. The sequencing sample was made of PBMCs. This TCR derives from a man aged 45-65 years with multiple sclerosis. The CDR3 DNA is TGTGCCAGCAGCCCGAACTACGAGCAGTACTTC. Its protein product is CASSPNYEQYF.